What follows describes a single TCR beta chain. Its antigen remains unknown. Using immunoSEQ multiplex PCR, the repertoire was profiled, and TCRdb retains in-frame clones only, with some absent. This table has 99,000 or so clones, about nine tenths appearing once. V shed 4 bases and J shed 3 bases, with 26 bases lying between them. The CDR3 sequence is 19 residues long. CDR1 and CDR2 (germline): SGDLS, YYNGEE. The sample is drawn from a study of T cell responses to AZD1222 COVID-19 vaccine. Study in general: Second doses were pooled across both intervals (about 4 or about 12 weeks).

Regarding the study as a whole: Clonal diversity was possibly underestimated, and white British individuals and females predominated among donors.

The chain combines TRBV9 with TRBJ2-1; possibly TRBD2 for D (7 bases). This clonotype was obtained from an adult in good health. Sample: peripheral blood, taken on day 0 of AZD1222 vaccination. In DNA, the CDR3 is TGTGCCAGCAGCCAACCAACTAGTGGGGGGGCCGGAGACTACAATGAGCAGTTCTTC. Its protein is CASSQPTSGGAGDYNEQFF.